The 23 T cell receptor beta chains reported below all come from one sample, sequenced in a study of control samples from healthy donors and cancer patients. This table comes from immunoSEQ multiplex PCR, and its TCRdb copy is limited to in-frame clones, with some not included. Altogether 110,000 to 150,000 clones are present, approximately 91% being singletons, with the ten largest covering roughly 8.7%. The sequenced sample consisted of blood. The receptors come from a woman aged 30 to 39 in good health.

The sample holds one count of this clone. This rearrangement joins TRBV18 to TRBJ1-2; no clear D. Trimming took off 2 bases at V and 2 bases at J, with 15 bases between the two ends. Germline V gene data show CDR1 as KGHSH and CDR2 as LQKENI. The CDR3 contains 16 residues. The CDR3 loop reads CASSPAGLGPNYGYTF. The CDR3 coding sequence is TGTGCCAGCTCACCAGCAGGACTCGGCCCAAACTATGGCTACACCTTC.

The chain has TRBV11-3 and TRBJ2-2, with a tentative D call TRBD2 (5 bases). CDR3 size: 14 residues. Trimming shortened V by 0 bases and J by 7 bases, and 9 bases separated the two germline ends. The germline gives CDR1 SGHNT, CDR2 YENEEA. Here the CDR3 reads CASSLDPSGGELFF. CDR3 in DNA: TGTGCCAGCAGCTTAGATCCCAGCGGCGGGGAGCTGTTTTTT.

V and J are TRBV5-1 and TRBJ2-3; possibly TRBD2 for D (6 bases). Deletions cut 0 bases from V and 1 base from J, with 9 bases between. The CDR3 is made up of 15 amino acids. Germline V gene lookup returns CDR1 SGHRS and CDR2 YFSETQ. CDR3 residues: CASSLVPSGTDTQYF. In nucleotides, the CDR3 is TGCGCCAGCAGCTTGGTGCCTAGCGGCACAGATACGCAGTATTTT.

The chain uses TRBV28 and TRBJ2-7; no firm D call. The ends were cut back, 4 bases at V and 3 bases at J, with 13 bases in the middle. The CDR3 contains 14 residues. Germline V gives CDR1 MDHEN, CDR2 SYDVKM. The CDR3: CASSSAAENYEQYF. Here the CDR3 DNA reads TGTGCCAGCAGTTCCGCTGCAGAGAACTACGAGCAGTACTTC.

The V call is TRBV12-3 or TRBV12-4, the J call TRBJ1-1; the D gene is possibly TRBD1 (6 bases). The CDR3 loop spans 13 amino acids. V was trimmed by 2 bases and J by 10 bases, leaving 14 bases between them. Here the CDR3 DNA reads TGTGCCAGCAGTTTATCGACGGGGGGCATAGCTTTCTTT. Translated, it gives CASSLSTGGIAFF.

The gene calls are TRBV15 and TRBJ2-7, with 9 bases matching TRBD2. Germline V CDR1 and CDR2: LNHNV, YYDKDF (reference sequence). The CDR3 is 17 amino acids. V was clipped by 5 bases and J by 3 bases; unmatched bases: 14. The CDR3 bases are TGTGCCACCAGCGCGAAGTCGTCTAGCGGGATTATCTACGAGCAGTACTTC. It yields the protein CATSAKSSSGIIYEQYF.

The V and J genes are TRBV5-1 and TRBJ2-7, with D tentatively TRBD2 (5 bases). Germline V gene lookup returns CDR1 SGHRS and CDR2 YFSETQ. With 4 bases removed from V and 3 bases from J, the gap between germline ends came to 23 bases. The CDR3 contains 17 residues. The DNA of the CDR3 is TGCGCCAGCAGCCTACAATCGGGGTACCGGGATGACTACGAGCAGTACTTC. It is translated as CASSLQSGYRDDYEQYF.

V usage is TRBV19 and J usage is TRBJ1-5; the match to TRBD1 covers 8 bases. The CDR3 is 16 amino acids. Germline-derived CDR1 and CDR2 are LNHDA and SQIVND (reference sequence). Trimming removed 3 bases from V and 5 bases from J; junction bases left unmatched: 9. For the CDR3, the DNA is TGTGCCAGTAGTATTGGCGGCAGGGGGCAGGATCAGCCCCAGCATTTT. Its protein is CASSIGGRGQDQPQHF.

The chain combines TRBV11-2 with TRBJ2-3; possible D gene TRBD2, 6 bases. The CDR3 loop spans 15 amino acids. Trimming pared 5 bases from V and 5 bases from J, leaving 17 bases between. CDR1 and CDR2 from the germline V gene are SGHAT and FQNNGV. This chain's CDR3 is CASSPEGRGGDTQYF. In DNA, the CDR3 is TGTGCCAGCAGCCCCGAGGGGCGGGGAGGAGATACGCAGTATTTT.

V gene TRBV6-5 combines with J gene TRBJ2-5; 10 nucleotides line up with TRBD2. The CDR3 length is 15 residues. After removal of 6 bases from V and 2 bases from J, the junction contained 6 bases not matched to a gene. Germline V lookup: CDR1 MNHEY, CDR2 SVGAGI. The DNA for the CDR3 is TGTGCCAGCAGCTCCGGACTAGCGGCACAAGAGACCCAGTACTTC. Its translation is CASSSGLAAQETQYF.

V is TRBV5-6 and J is TRBJ2-3; D not resolved. V lost 2 bases to trimming and J lost 6 bases, with 16 bases between them. This CDR3 region has 15 residues. CDR1 is SGHDT and CDR2 is YYEEEE in the germline V gene. The CDR3 nucleotides read TGTGCCAGCAGCTTCGGTGGCGGCGGCTGGGATACGCAGTATTTT. Amino acid sequence: CASSFGGGGWDTQYF.

This clone was seen only a few times. V is TRBV19 and J is TRBJ2-5; 8 nucleotides match TRBD2. The CDR3 is made up of 14 amino acids. Looked up from germline, CDR1 is LNHDA and CDR2 is SQIVND (reference sequence). Unmatched junction bases numbered 5, after V lost 7 bases and J lost 1 base. CDR3 in DNA: TGTGCCAGTACCAAAACTAGCGGCCAAGAGACCCAGTACTTC. Protein product: CASTKTSGQETQYF.

In this sample, this clone turned up a few times. The chain links TRBV5-1 to TRBJ2-1, with D perhaps TRBD1 (5 bases). The germline V gene encodes CDR1 SGHRS and CDR2 YFSETQ. The V and J ends lost 4 bases and 4 bases respectively, with 9 bases between them. There are 13 residues in the CDR3. The DNA of the CDR3 is TGCGCCAGCAGCCGCGACAGTTACAATGAGCAGTTCTTC. Translated: CASSRDSYNEQFF.

The V gene is TRBV7-2, the J gene TRBJ1-5; weak D call: TRBD1 (6 bases). The CDR3 covers 14 residues. Looked up from germline, CDR1 is SGHTA and CDR2 is FQGNSA. The V and J ends lost 5 bases and 6 bases respectively, with 14 bases between them. The CDR3: CASSPDGGGQPQHF. CDR3 bases: TGTGCCAGCAGCCCGGACGGGGGCGGTCAGCCCCAGCATTTT.

This chain links TRBV2 with TRBJ1-1; D not resolved. V was pared by 7 bases and J by 0 bases, with 6 bases between. CDR1 SNHLY and CDR2 FYNNEI come from the germline V gene. This CDR3 is 12 amino acids long. The CDR3 is CASIRMNTEAFF. The CDR3 DNA reads TGTGCCAGCATAAGGATGAACACTGAAGCTTTCTTT. The full variable domain, completed using reference TRBV2 and TRBJ1-1, is EPEVTQTPSHQVTQMGQEVILRCVPISNHLYFYWYRQILGQKVEFLVSFYNNEISEKSEIFDDQFSVERPDGSNFTLKIRSTKLEDSAMYFCASIRMNTEAFFGQGTRLTVV.

The chain carries TRBV7-3 and TRBJ2-1; 8 nucleotides agree with TRBD2. Germline V gene sequence: CDR1 SGHTA, CDR2 FQGTGA. This CDR3 has 16 amino acids. The V segment lost 5 bases and the J segment 3 bases; nucleotides outside the gene matches: 9. The CDR3 DNA reads TGTGCCAGCAGCCCGTCAGCGGGAGTGGGCTACAATGAGCAGTTCTTC. Translation: CASSPSAGVGYNEQFF.

V gene TRBV6-1 combines with J gene TRBJ1-2; D ambiguous. V shed 2 bases and J shed 6 bases, with 10 bases lying between them. Germline assignment: CDR1 MNHNS and CDR2 SASEGT. This CDR3 is built from 13 residues. Here the CDR3 reads CASSETGDNGYTF. The CDR3 DNA follows: TGTGCCAGCAGTGAAACGGGCGACAATGGCTACACCTTC.

The rearrangement joins TRBV9 to TRBJ2-1; 11 positions match TRBD2. There are 15 residues in the CDR3. V lost 2 bases, J lost 8 bases, and 6 bases stayed unmatched. Germline V CDR1 and CDR2: SGDLS, YYNGEE. The CDR3 sequence: CASSVLAGGLDEQFF. The CDR3 bases are TGTGCCAGCAGCGTCTTAGCGGGAGGGTTGGATGAGCAGTTCTTC.

The rearrangement links TRBV12-3 or TRBV12-4 to TRBJ2-7, with TRBD1 as a possible D gene (5 bases). Between the trimmed V and J ends, which lost 2 bases and 2 bases, there was a span of 7 bases. The CDR3 totals 13 residues. The CDR3, as DNA: TGTGCCAGCAGTTTAAGACAGACCTACGAGCAGTACTTC. Translation gives CASSLRQTYEQYF.

The rearrangement uses TRBV4-2 and TRBJ1-3, with D hard to call. The CDR3 runs to 15 residues. Germline loops: CDR1 LGHNA, CDR2 YNFKEQ. V was trimmed by 6 bases and J by 0 bases, leaving 12 bases between them. CDR3 residues: CASRIRVNSGNTIYF. The CDR3 nucleotides are TGTGCCAGCAGAATAAGGGTGAACTCTGGAAACACCATATATTTT.

The J gene is TRBJ1-5, the V gene TRBV28, with D perhaps TRBD1 (5 bases). The CDR3 totals 17 residues. V gave up 5 bases and J gave up 1 base, with 18 bases separating them. Germline CDR1 MDHEN, CDR2 SYDVKM. This CDR3 is CASSGTSGYRSNQPQHF. The CDR3, as DNA: TGTGCCAGCAGTGGGACCTCAGGGTACAGGAGCAATCAGCCCCAGCATTTT.

The V gene is TRBV10-1, the J gene TRBJ2-5; TRBD1 matches 9 bases. Trimming cost V 6 bases and J 5 bases; bases outside gene matches: 10. Germline loops: CDR1 WNHNN, CDR2 SYGVQD (reference sequence). The CDR3 length is 15 residues. In nucleotides, the CDR3 is TGCGCCAGCAGCGAAATACAGGGGGCCGTGGAGACCCAGTACTTC. Its translation is CASSEIQGAVETQYF.

The chain carries TRBV9 and TRBJ2-7; D unresolved. Germline CDR1 reads SGDLS; CDR2 reads YYNGEE. The CDR3 is 13 amino acids. V was clipped by 4 bases and J by 3 bases, with 11 bases between them. CDR3 protein: CASSPPDRYEQYF. The DNA of the CDR3 is TGTGCCAGCAGCCCCCCGGACCGCTACGAGCAGTACTTC.